This T cell receptor beta chain was obtained from a study of T cell responses to AZD1222 COVID-19 vaccine. Worth noting for this clone: Its antigen is not identified.

With 7 bases clipped from V and 6 bases from J, the junction kept 12 bases outside the gene matches. Germline CDR1 and CDR2: KGHDR and SFDVKD. The CDR3 contains 15 residues. Only in-frame clones appear in the TCRdb table, and some are missing; sequencing was by immunoSEQ multiplex PCR. The sample shows 70,000 or so clones, roughly 90% of them seen only once. Study results and limitations: Regions 160-218 and 743-854 dominated among vaccine-associated CD4 TCRs spanning spike. The donor cohort was predominantly white British with a female majority, and clonal diversity may have been underestimated.

The source is an adult in good health. The chain has TRBV24-1 and TRBJ1-2; 8 nucleotides line up with TRBD1. The source material was peripheral blood, sampled on day 0 of AZD1222 vaccination. CDR3 in DNA: TGTGCCACCAGAGCGACAGGGGAGGAGGTGGATGGCTACACCTTC. Its translation: CATRATGEEVDGYTF.